This T cell receptor beta chain was identified in a study of blood T cell repertoires in COVID-19. The overall study: Italy, Spain and the United States were the sources of the convalescent and acute COVID-19 samples. Sample material is recorded as cDNA or gDNA derived from T cells, B-cell-depleted T cells, or PBMCs.

Germline CDR1 LGHDT, CDR2 YNNKEL (reference sequence). Trimming pared 5 bases from V and 0 bases from J, leaving 13 bases between. CDR3 length: 15 amino acids. Cohort 3 recovered donors had two negative PCRs, clearance, or symptom resolution. Original processing notes: Amplifying reference gene primers gave estimates of nucleated cell counts. Method: immunoSEQ multiplex PCR; TCRdb's copy keeps in-frame clones and lacks some. The DNA was the basis for D and trimming; V, J and clone size are from that table. Among approximately 380,000 clones listed, 88% were seen once. The chain links TRBV3-1 (or the pseudogene TRBV3-2) to TRBJ1-1, with D perhaps TRBD1 (6 bases). The receptor was derived from a woman in her late teens or twenties who had recovered from COVID-19. Sequencing was performed on PBMCs or T cells enriched from blood (not recorded which). CDR3 protein: CASSSTGIMNTEAFF. The CDR3, as DNA: TGTGCCAGCAGCTCCACAGGGATAATGAACACTGAAGCTTTCTTT.